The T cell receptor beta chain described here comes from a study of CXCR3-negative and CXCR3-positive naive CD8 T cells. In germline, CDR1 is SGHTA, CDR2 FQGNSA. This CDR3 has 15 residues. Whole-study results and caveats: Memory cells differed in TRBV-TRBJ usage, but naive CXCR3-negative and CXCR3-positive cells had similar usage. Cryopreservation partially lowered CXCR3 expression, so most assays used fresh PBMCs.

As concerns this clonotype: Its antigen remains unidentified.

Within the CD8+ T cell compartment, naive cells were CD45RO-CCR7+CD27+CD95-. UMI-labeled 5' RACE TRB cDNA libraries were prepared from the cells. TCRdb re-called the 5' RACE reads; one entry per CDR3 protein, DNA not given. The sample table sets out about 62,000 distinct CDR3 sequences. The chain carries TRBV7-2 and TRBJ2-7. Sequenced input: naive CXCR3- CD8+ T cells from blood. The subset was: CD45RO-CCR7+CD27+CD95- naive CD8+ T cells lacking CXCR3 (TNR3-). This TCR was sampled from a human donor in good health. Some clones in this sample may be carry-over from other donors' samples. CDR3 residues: CASSLAQVFSYEQYF. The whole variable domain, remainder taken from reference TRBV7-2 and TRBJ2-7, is GAGVSQSPSNKVTEKGKDVELRCDPISGHTALYWYRQSLGQGLEFLIYFQGNSAPDKSGLPSDRFSAERTGGSVSTLTIQRTQQEDSAVYLCASSLAQVFSYEQYFGPGTRLTVT.